These 12 T cell receptor beta chains originate from one sample sequenced in a study of vaccination effects on CD4 cells after COVID-19. The method was immunoSEQ multiplex PCR; TCRdb's version includes in-frame clones alone and lacks a portion of them. The table lists approximately 24,000 clones, roughly 76% of them singletons. Using viral peptide pools, the ViraFEST assay grew out antigen-specific CD4+ T cells prior to sequencing. A 10-day culture period preceded the isolation of CD4+ T cells. All participants had two doses of either the BNT162b2 or mRNA-1273 vaccine. Antigen specificity for these receptors is unknown. The source was CD4+ T cells from PBMCs cultured with SARS-CoV-2 spike peptides, collected after COVID-19 vaccination. Receptors originate from a human donor who received a COVID-19 vaccine. Some clones in this sample may be carry-over from other donors' samples.

The chain links TRBV5-1 to TRBJ2-3; 9 nucleotides line up with TRBD1. The germline V gene has CDR1 SGHRS and CDR2 YFSETQ. Trimming cost V 2 bases and J 4 bases; bases outside gene matches: 5. This CDR3 spans 15 amino acids. This CDR3 reads CASSFRTGEPDTQYF. DNA for the CDR3: TGCGCCAGCAGCTTCCGGACAGGGGAACCAGATACGCAGTATTTT.

The chain couples TRBV12-5 to TRBJ1-5, with 8 bases fitting TRBD1. This CDR3 is 16 amino acids long. Looked up from germline, CDR1 is LGHNT and CDR2 is FRNRAP. Trimming removed 0 bases from V and 2 bases from J; junction bases left unmatched: 3. The chain's CDR3 is CASGLVEGQGNQPQHF. CDR3 in DNA: TGTGCTAGTGGTTTGGTAGAGGGACAGGGCAATCAGCCCCAGCATTTT.

The chain combines TRBV2 with TRBJ2-1; TRBD1 matches at 7 bases. V gave up 6 bases and J gave up 2 bases; unmatched junction bases: 7. The CDR3 is 15 amino acids. The germline V gene encodes CDR1 SNHLY and CDR2 FYNNEI. The CDR3 protein is CASRTRDSPYNEQFF. In DNA, the CDR3 is TGTGCCAGCAGGACCCGGGACAGTCCCTACAATGAGCAGTTCTTC.

V and J are TRBV10-3 and TRBJ2-1; D not resolved. Trimming stripped 4 bases from V and 6 bases from J, with 19 bases between. From germline, CDR1 is ENHRY and CDR2 SYGVKD. CDR3 length equals 16 residues. CDR3 nucleotide sequence: TGTGCCATCAGTGCCTCTCTAAGGTCAGCCGGCAATGAGCAGTTCTTC. Protein sequence: CAISASLRSAGNEQFF.

J is TRBJ2-5 and V is TRBV9; D unclear. Looked up from germline, CDR1 is SGDLS and CDR2 is YYNGEE. This CDR3 region has 13 residues. Trimming stripped 0 bases from V and 7 bases from J, with 10 bases between. CDR3 DNA: TGTGCCAGCAGCGTAGGTGGGATTGGGACCCAGTACTTC. Its translation is CASSVGGIGTQYF.

The chain has TRBV6-5 and TRBJ1-6; unclear D gene. Trimming stripped 6 bases from V and 6 bases from J, with 15 bases between. CDR1 is MNHEY, CDR2 SVGAGI, per germline. The CDR3 is 15 residues long. The CDR3 DNA sequence: TGTGCCAGCAGCAGGATCTCCGGAGGTAATTCACCCCTCCACTTT. Amino acids: CASSRISGGNSPLHF.

The CDR3 sequence: CASKASGANVLTF. The CDR3 DNA sequence: TGCGCCAGCAAGGCCTCTGGGGCCAACGTCCTGACTTTC. This chain joins TRBV10-1 and TRBJ2-6; no definite D call. CDR1 is WNHNN, CDR2 SYGVQD, per germline (reference sequence). V lost 7 bases to trimming and J lost 0 bases, with 4 bases between them. The CDR3 spans 13 residues.

V is TRBV24-1 and J is TRBJ2-3; 7 nucleotides align to TRBD1. The CDR3 is made up of 15 amino acids. V lost 4 bases to trimming and J lost 2 bases; unmatched junction nucleotides: 5. The germline CDR1 and CDR2 sequences are KGHDR and SFDVKD. The CDR3 bases are TGTGCCACCAGTGAACCGGGACAGATCACAGATACGCAGTATTTT. Encoded protein: CATSEPGQITDTQYF.

This chain links TRBV19 with TRBJ2-2, with D perhaps matching TRBD1 (6 bases). CDR1 is LNHDA and CDR2 is SQIVND in the germline V gene (reference sequence). CDR3 length: 14 amino acids. V lost 3 bases and J lost 4, with 9 bases in between. This CDR3 reads CASSIQGSTGELFF. The CDR3 DNA sequence: TGTGCCAGTAGTATTCAGGGGAGCACCGGGGAGCTGTTTTTT.

The rearrangement joins TRBV5-1 to TRBJ1-6; D unresolved. Germline V gene sequence: CDR1 SGHRS, CDR2 YFSETQ. V lost 4 bases and J lost 9, with 14 bases in between. This CDR3 contains 14 residues. The CDR3 DNA follows: TGCGCCAGCAGCCTCGACATTTTGGGTTCACCCCTCCACTTT. It translates to CASSLDILGSPLHF.

The chain combines TRBV6-4 with TRBJ1-6, with 7 bases aligning to TRBD1. V shed 6 bases, J shed 10 bases, and the junction held 12 bases outside the gene matches. The CDR3 is 15 residues long. Per the germline V gene, CDR1 is MRHNA and CDR2 is SNTAGT. CDR3 sequence reads: CASRRQGLGPSPLHF. The CDR3 coding sequence is TGTGCCAGCAGGAGACAGGGATTGGGCCCGTCACCCCTCCACTTT.

The chain combines TRBV5-1 with TRBJ2-7; TRBD2 aligns across 16 bases. This CDR3 has 15 residues. The germline CDR1 and CDR2 sequences are SGHRS and YFSETQ. V dropped 4 bases and J dropped 9; count of bases not matched to a gene: 7. CDR3 sequence reads: CASSQGTSGGEAQYV. The CDR3 DNA reads TGCGCCAGCAGCCAAGGGACTAGCGGGGGGGAGGCGCAGTACGTC.